This section outlines one TCR beta chain sequence together with its context. Its antigen has not been determined. Base qualities are not at hand, and no much larger clone is one base apart. This sample was taken from a study of shared clonotypes between healthy human individuals (dated by TCRdb to the early 2020s). Describing the broader study: Three men and two women, aged 18 to 49 years, made up the cohort. Libraries were prepared and TCR repertoires were sequenced by different laboratories using diverse techniques, in order to increase sequencing depth and limit assay-specific biases. Leukapheresis yielded between about 0.9 and 9 billion PBMCs per donor. The study deeply sequenced blood TCR repertoires of five healthy adults to estimate repertoire size and the extent of clonotype sharing between individuals.

Using the deep immunoSEQ assay, multiplex PCR amplified TCR CDR3 regions from genomic DNA. Extracted genomic DNA from each cell subset was distributed evenly across all wells of several immunoSEQ 96-well plates, and each plate was treated as a replicate. For unsorted PBMC, each replicate PCR was loaded with approximately 0.3 ug genomic DNA, equivalent to approximately 33,000 T cell genomes. Genomic DNA from unsorted PBMC was sequenced over ten immunoSEQ deep assay plates. Purified libraries were quantified with a Qubit 3.0 fluorometer, sized on a Bioanalyzer 2100, and re-quantified with the KAPA Library Quantification kit. Every immunoSEQ 96-well plate was sequenced on a separate single-read 150-cycle Illumina NextSeq 550 flow cell. The study's own analysis went as follows. Because only junctional sequences without quality scores were contained in the immunoSEQ output, filtering matching that applied to full-length reads could not be performed. To assign V/J genes and CDR3, sequences were annotated against IMGT germline references using PyIR, a Python wrapper for IgBLAST v1.9. Reads were filtered out if the reads had weak V/J assignments (E-value above 1e-6), no CDR3, stop codons, out-of-frame junctions, or ambiguous translated residues. V3J clonotypes were defined by identical inferred V gene, J gene, and CDR3 amino acid sequence. To compute the percentage overlap between repertoires, the number of shared unique clonotypes was divided by the size of the smaller repertoire. RTK rarefaction, the Chao1 estimator, and Recon v2.1 estimates of unobserved clonotypes were used to assess repertoire richness. In TCRdb, the immuneACCESS table is reduced to in-frame sequences with V and J assigned. These tables do not hold every clone; where another copy was compared, an unresolved V gene accounts for under half, and the others remain unexplained. V and J calls and clone size are those listed in that table; D and trimming were worked out from the DNA. In this sample the table shows hundreds of thousands of clones, around three quarters of which occur a single time. The ten largest account for around 11% of the sample.

Donors were healthy HIV-negative adults with no recently reported acute infections or vaccinations. Every donor was a Caucasian adult residing in Nashville, Tennessee, USA. For unsorted samples, tens of millions of PBMCs were counted and genomic DNA was extracted with the QIAamp DNA Blood Mini kit. Blood was obtained by leukapheresis, after which PBMCs were separated by Ficoll-Histopaque density gradient centrifugation and cryopreserved in liquid nitrogen vapor phase. Relative to germline, V is 1 base shorter and J is 4 bases shorter, with 20 bases between their ends. From the germline V gene, CDR1 is MGHRA and CDR2 is YSYEKL. There are 18 amino acids in the CDR3, from cysteine to phenylalanine inclusive. The kept DNA is CDR3 alone, 54 bases in frame from the first base. The research as a whole found: Based on pairwise subsampling, the degree of clonotype sharing among donors was expected to be affected by sequencing depth. Because the study included only a small number of donors, the genetic and exposure-history diversity represented was limited. Only blood was sampled, and tissue TCR repertoires likely differ from those in blood.

The chain was built from TRBV4-1 and TRBJ2-1; a tentative D call is TRBD2 (5 bases match). The sample taken for sequencing was PBMCs. The origin of this receptor is a woman aged 40 to 50 in good health. Some clones in this sample may be carry-over from other donors' samples. The DNA sequence is as follows: TGCGCCAGCAGCCAAGGGGGATTCAGGCTAGCAGAATACAATGAGCAGTTCTTC. This sequence encodes CASSQGGFRLAEYNEQFF.